Below, one TCR beta chain is given with its context. Original handling: By means of reference gene primer amplification, nucleated cell counts were estimated. The repertoire was sequenced with immunoSEQ multiplex PCR; TCRdb's copy has only in-frame clones and lacks some. The V and J calls and clone size come from that table; D and trimming were worked out from the DNA. The table lists around 72,000 clones, 91% of them singletons. This sample was included in a study of blood T cell repertoires in COVID-19. Study-wide context: Collection of acute and convalescent COVID-19 samples took place in the United States, Italy and Spain. Sample material is recorded as cDNA or gDNA derived from T cells, B-cell-depleted T cells, or PBMCs.

CDR3 length: 14 amino acids. V gave up 6 bases and J gave up 2 bases; unmatched junction bases: 0. Germline V CDR1 and CDR2: MDHEN, SYDVKM. Sequenced input: peripheral blood. This sequence originates from a human donor with active COVID-19. The donor label of this sample is uncertain. The rearrangement joins TRBV28 to TRBJ2-7; 14 positions agree with TRBD2. The DNA of the CDR3 is TGTGCCAGCAGGGGACTAGCGGGAGCCTACGAGCAGTACTTC. Amino acids: CASRGLAGAYEQYF. Full variable domain (missing parts from reference TRBV28 and TRBJ2-7): DVKVTQSSRYLVKRTGEKVFLECVQDMDHENMFWYRQDPGLGLRLIYFSYDVKMKEKGDIPEGYSVSREKKERFSLILESASTNQTSMYLCASRGLAGAYEQYFGPGTRLTVT.